Each of the 24 T cell receptor beta chains below was sequenced from the same sample in a study of cytomegalovirus exposure and HLA in healthy donors. Repertoires were generated with immunoSEQ multiplex PCR, while TCRdb's copy carries only in-frame clones and drops some. In the table there are a few hundred thousand clones, about 90% of which are singletons. The sequencing input was PBMCs. All receptors derive from a woman aged 18-29 years in good health and CMV-seronegative.

CDR3 amino acids: CASRDSGDAEAFF. The DNA of the CDR3 is TGTGCCAGCAGAGACAGCGGGGACGCTGAAGCTTTCTTT. The rearrangement uses TRBV7-9 and TRBJ1-1; D is perhaps TRBD1 (5 bases). This CDR3 contains 13 residues. CDR1 is SEHNR, CDR2 FQNEAQ, per germline (reference sequence). V lost 6 bases and J lost 6, with 14 bases in between. The whole variable domain, filled in from reference TRBV7-9 and TRBJ1-1, reads DTGVSQNPRHKITKRGQNVTFRCDPISEHNRLYWYRQTLGQGPEFLTYFQNEAQLEKSRLLSDRFSAERPKGSFSTLEIQRTEQGDSAMYLCASRDSGDAEAFFGQGTRLTVV.

The rearrangement uses TRBV5-4 and TRBJ1-1; weak D call: TRBD1 (6 bases). The CDR3 length is 18 residues. The germline V gene has CDR1 SGHNT and CDR2 YYREEE (reference sequence). Trimming took 4 bases from V and 3 from J, leaving 25 bases between them. The chain's CDR3 is CASSADRDHLGGDTEAFF. The CDR3, as DNA: TGTGCCAGCAGCGCTGACCGGGATCACTTAGGGGGGGACACTGAAGCTTTCTTT.

The chain links TRBV11-2 to TRBJ2-5; 9 bases match TRBD1. The CDR3 has 14 amino acids. The V and J ends lost 2 bases and 5 bases, in that order; junction bases with no gene match: 3. Germline-derived CDR1 and CDR2 are SGHAT and FQNNGV. The CDR3 DNA reads TGTGCCAGCAGCTTATTAGGGACAGGGGAGACCCAGTACTTC. Protein product: CASSLLGTGETQYF.

The DNA of the CDR3 is TGTGCCAGCACCTTGACAGTTTTGAACACTGAAGCTTTCTTT. Residues: CASTLTVLNTEAFF. This chain links TRBV6-5 with TRBJ1-1, with a weak D call TRBD1 (5 bases). The CDR3 contains 14 residues. The V gene lost 7 bases and the J gene lost 0 bases, with 12 bases spanning the gap. Germline CDR1 MNHEY, CDR2 SVGAGI.

This rearrangement joins TRBV15 to TRBJ2-1, with 13 bases matching TRBD2. After removal of 9 bases from V and 7 bases from J, the junction contained 9 bases not matched to a gene. In germline, CDR1 is LNHNV, CDR2 YYDKDF (reference sequence). CDR3 length: 15 amino acids. The CDR3 here is CATSPGTSGINEQFF. As DNA, the CDR3 is TGTGCCACTAGCCCCGGGACTAGCGGGATAAATGAGCAGTTCTTC. Together with reference TRBV15 and TRBJ2-1, the CDR3 gives the full variable domain: DAMVIQNPRYQVTQFGKPVTLSCSQTLNHNVMYWYQQKSSQAPKLLFHYYDKDFNNEADTPDNFQSRRPNTSFCFLDIRSPGLGDTAMYLCATSPGTSGINEQFFGPGTRLTVL.

This chain links TRBV5-8 with TRBJ2-7; TRBD1 matches 7 bases. The V and J ends lost 2 bases and 2 bases, in that order; junction bases with no gene match: 1. There are 13 residues in the CDR3. Germline lookup yields CDR1 SGHTS and CDR2 YDEGEE. The CDR3 DNA sequence: TGTGCCAGCAGCTTCCAGGGGGCCTACGAGCAGTACTTC. The encoded protein is CASSFQGAYEQYF.

V is TRBV28 and J is TRBJ2-7; D is perhaps TRBD2 (5 bases). CDR1 is MDHEN, CDR2 SYDVKM, per germline. V was pared by 2 bases and J by 3 bases, with 11 bases between. The CDR3 contains 14 residues. The CDR3 bases are TGTGCCAGCAGTTTAGACGGACTTGACTACGAGCAGTACTTC. Translation: CASSLDGLDYEQYF.

V and J are TRBV5-1 and TRBJ2-1; 11 nucleotides match TRBD2. In germline, CDR1 is SGHRS, CDR2 YFSETQ. CDR3 length equals 15 residues. J lost 10 bases, V lost 0 bases, and 6 bases had no gene match. The CDR3 bases are TGCGCCAGCAGCTTGGTAGCGGGAGGGGGTAAGGAGCAGTTCTTC. As protein: CASSLVAGGGKEQFF.

The chain has TRBV7-3 and TRBJ1-1; tentative D call: TRBD1 (5 bases). V gave up 2 bases and J gave up 1 base, with 20 bases separating them. Per the germline V gene, CDR1 is SGHTA and CDR2 is FQGTGA. The CDR3 runs to 18 residues. The CDR3, as DNA: TGTGCCAGCAGCTTAGTCCCGATAGGCCAGGGATCGAACACTGAAGCTTTCTTT. As protein: CASSLVPIGQGSNTEAFF.

The J gene is TRBJ2-1, the V gene TRBV5-6; a weak D match, TRBD1 (6 bases). V gave up 4 bases and J gave up 4 bases, with 15 bases separating them. The germline V gene has CDR1 SGHDT and CDR2 YYEEEE. CDR3 length: 15 amino acids. The CDR3 sequence is CASSLGGGLYNEQFF. In DNA, the CDR3 is TGTGCCAGCAGCCTGGGTGGGGGCCTATACAATGAGCAGTTCTTC.

This chain links TRBV20-1 with TRBJ2-7; D gene uncertain. The CDR3 runs to 11 residues. Germline CDR1 is DFQATT and CDR2 is SNEGSKA (reference sequence). Trimming left V 2 bases short and J 3 bases short, with 5 bases between. The CDR3, as DNA: TGCAGTGCTAGATCTCGCTACGAGCAGTACTTC. Its translation is CSARSRYEQYF.

The gene calls are TRBV27 and TRBJ2-7; D is perhaps TRBD1 (5 bases). Germline lookup yields CDR1 MNHEY and CDR2 SMNVEV (reference sequence). This CDR3 comprises 16 residues. V lost 7 bases and J 2 bases, leaving 21 bases between the germline ends. CDR3 residues: CASTTQGAPEPYEQYF. In DNA, the CDR3 is TGTGCCAGCACCACCCAAGGGGCCCCTGAGCCCTACGAGCAGTACTTC.

The CDR3 sequence: CASSIGEGIEAFF. The CDR3 nucleotides are TGTGCCAGTAGTATCGGGGAAGGGATCGAAGCTTTCTTT. J is TRBJ1-1 and V is TRBV19, with no clear D. V lost 3 bases and J lost 8, with 13 bases in between. CDR1 LNHDA and CDR2 SQIVND come from the germline V gene (reference sequence). CDR3 length: 13 residues. Supplemented by reference TRBV19 and TRBJ1-1, the full variable domain reads DGGITQSPKYLFRKEGQNVTLSCEQNLNHDAMYWYRQDPGQGLRLIYYSQIVNDFQKGDIAEGYSVSREKKESFPLTVTSAQKNPTAFYLCASSIGEGIEAFFGQGTRLTVV.

This clone has a single count. The chain couples TRBV20-1 to TRBJ2-3; 7 bases are shared with TRBD1. The CDR3 has 11 residues. Germline CDR1 and CDR2: DFQATT and SNEGSKA (reference sequence). J gave up 6 bases and V 4 bases, and 1 base lay outside the gene matches. The CDR3 loop reads CSAKTGDTQYF. DNA for the CDR3: TGCAGTGCTAAGACAGGGGATACGCAGTATTTT.

The chain links TRBV9 to TRBJ2-5; 9 nucleotides line up with TRBD2. The trim removed 4 bases at V and 2 bases at J, leaving 9 bases unmatched. CDR3 size: 16 residues. The germline CDR1 and CDR2 sequences are SGDLS and YYNGEE. CDR3 loop: CASSRRGTSGQETQYF. For the CDR3, the DNA is TGTGCCAGCAGCCGAAGGGGAACTAGCGGGCAAGAGACCCAGTACTTC. The full variable domain, its missing parts supplied by reference TRBV9 and TRBJ2-5, is DSGVTQTPKHLITATGQRVTLRCSPRSGDLSVYWYQQSLDQGLQFLIQYYNGEERAKGNILERFSAQQFPDLHSELNLSSLELGDSALYFCASSRRGTSGQETQYFGPGTRLLVL.

The chain uses TRBV7-9 and TRBJ2-7; 13 positions agree with TRBD2. Germline V gene lookup returns CDR1 SEHNR and CDR2 FQNEAQ (reference sequence). V shed 4 bases and J 3 bases; nucleotides not matched to a gene: 3. The CDR3 totals 15 residues. DNA for the CDR3: TGTGCCAGCAGCTCCGGGACTAGCGGGGACTACGAGCAGTACTTC. It is translated as CASSSGTSGDYEQYF.

The rearrangement joins TRBV18 to TRBJ1-1, with D tentatively TRBD1 (6 bases). This CDR3 spans 12 amino acids. The germline gives CDR1 KGHSH, CDR2 LQKENI. V was pared by 6 bases and J by 8 bases, with 13 bases between. The CDR3 region has the DNA TGTGCCAGCTCCATCATACAGGGAGAAGCTTTCTTT. Its translation is CASSIIQGEAFF.

V is TRBV25-1 and J is TRBJ2-1; TRBD2 agrees at 7 bases. Germline assignment: CDR1 MGHDK and CDR2 SYGVNS. There are 13 residues in the CDR3. V shed 1 base, J shed 12 bases, and the junction held 6 bases outside the gene matches. The DNA for the CDR3 is TGTGCCAGCAGTGAATCCCCGGGGGGTATGCAGTTCTTC. It specifies CASSESPGGMQFF.

This chain connects TRBV13 to TRBJ1-3; D gene unclear. The CDR3 extends over 14 amino acids. Germline V gene sequence: CDR1 PRHDT, CDR2 FYEKMQ (reference sequence). V was pared by 8 bases and J by 4 bases, with 15 bases between. The CDR3 loop is CASAIEGGGNTIYF. The DNA of the CDR3 is TGTGCCAGCGCCATAGAGGGAGGGGGAAACACCATATATTTT.

There are a few counts of this clone. The chain uses TRBV4-1 and TRBJ2-3; D is unclear. Germline CDR1 reads MGHRA; CDR2 reads YSYEKL. Between the trimmed V and J ends, which lost 1 base and 3 bases, there was a span of 11 bases. The CDR3 has 15 amino acids. Here the CDR3 DNA reads TGCGCCAGCAGCCAAGTGGGCGTGGTTACAGATACGCAGTATTTT. Its translation: CASSQVGVVTDTQYF.

CDR3 protein: CASSLVREGDEQYF. The CDR3 DNA sequence: TGTGCCAGCAGCTTAGTCAGGGAAGGGGACGAGCAGTACTTC. J is TRBJ2-7 and V is TRBV7-9, with a weak D call TRBD1 (5 bases). Per germline, CDR1 SEHNR and CDR2 FQNEAQ (reference sequence). The length of the CDR3 is 14 residues. The germline V and J ends were trimmed by 1 base and 5 bases, with 12 bases remaining between them.

The DNA of the CDR3 is TGTGCCAGCAGCCTTTATCCCGGTGTTGAAGCTTTCTTT. This translates into CASSLYPGVEAFF. This rearrangement joins TRBV27 to TRBJ1-1, with unresolved D. This CDR3 has 13 residues. Germline V gene sequence: CDR1 MNHEY, CDR2 SMNVEV (reference sequence). V lost 6 bases and J 7 bases, leaving 15 bases between the germline ends.

This chain joins TRBV28 and TRBJ2-4; 7 nucleotides match TRBD1. The CDR3 is 14 amino acids. The V and J ends lost 4 bases and 9 bases, in that order; junction bases with no gene match: 9. The germline V gene encodes CDR1 MDHEN and CDR2 SYDVKM. CDR3 region: CASSSPQGVGIQYF. For the CDR3, the DNA is TGTGCCAGCAGTTCCCCCCAGGGGGTCGGCATTCAGTACTTC.

The rearrangement links TRBV5-1 to TRBJ1-3; D gene ambiguous. V lost 1 base and J 9 bases, leaving 20 bases between the germline ends. The CDR3 totals 16 residues. Looked up from germline, CDR1 is SGHRS and CDR2 is YFSETQ. CDR3 region: CASSLYEVAGFSTIYF. Here the CDR3 DNA reads TGCGCCAGCAGCTTGTACGAGGTCGCCGGTTTTTCCACCATATATTTT.